This T cell receptor beta chain comes out of a study of blood T cell repertoires in COVID-19. Study details: Material from acute and convalescent COVID-19 was sourced from the United States, Italy and Spain. T cells, B-cell-depleted T cells, or PBMCs supplied cDNA or gDNA.

In the original processing: Amplification with reference gene primers provided the estimates of nucleated cell counts. Assay used: immunoSEQ multiplex PCR; TCRdb lists only in-frame clones, some missing. V, J and clone size derive from that table, while D and trimming were established from the DNA sequence. The data show some 110,000 clones, with roughly nine tenths seen just once and 1.8% held by the top ten. The sequence derives from a human donor with active COVID-19. The donor label of this sample is uncertain. The sample comprised peripheral blood.

The CDR3 DNA reads as TGTGCCAGCAGTTACTCGAGGAACTTGGCGAACACTGAAGCTTTCTTT. Its protein product is CASSYSRNLANTEAFF. V and J are TRBV27 and TRBJ1-1; D ambiguous. Germline V lookup: CDR1 MNHEY, CDR2 SMNVEV (reference sequence). V lost 4 bases, J lost 1 base, and 16 bases lay in between. This CDR3 is built from 16 residues.